This TCR beta chain was identified in a study of shared clonotypes between healthy human individuals. The wider study: Per donor, CD8 memory used one plate, CD8 naive used two, CD4 memory used three and CD4 naive used three. Study-wide results and limits: Even with large depth, rarefaction showed that sorted-subset sequencing was incomplete.

This clone came up once. As yet, its antigen is unknown. The sample carries other DNA sequences with the same CDR3. V was clipped by 9 bases and J by 3 bases, with 15 bases between them. This CDR3 region has 13 residues. Germline V lookup: CDR1 MNHEY, CDR2 SMNVEV (reference sequence). Naivety among CD8 cells was defined by CD45RO negativity and positive CCR7 selection, thereby excluding terminally differentiated effector memory CD45RA+ cells. Tens of thousands of T cell genomes (roughly 220 ng DNA) went into each sorted-subset replicate. The assay was immunoSEQ multiplex PCR, and TCRdb's table has in-frame clones only and misses some. The sample includes about 2.1 million clones, around 93% of them seen just once.

The receptor's source is a man between 18 and 29 years old in good health. Some clones in this sample may be carry-over from other donors' samples. Sequencing was performed on naive CD8+ T cells from PBMCs. The chain couples TRBV27 to TRBJ2-7; either TRBD1 or TRBD2 may fit D (5 bases each). The CDR3 here is CASRPGPFYEQYF. CDR3 sequence (DNA): TGTGCCAGTCGACCGGGACCCTTCTACGAGCAGTACTTC.